Presented here are 15 T cell receptor beta chains from one specimen sequenced in a study of early T cells in non-severe SARS-CoV-2 infection. Via MiXCR, TCRdb re-called the 5' RACE reads, giving one row per CDR3 protein. The sample lists 55,000 to 75,000 distinct CDR3 sequences; under 10% were seen once. The source material was whole blood. The origin of the receptors is an adult who was a healthcare worker with PCR-confirmed SARS-CoV-2 infection or an uninfected control (not recorded which).

This rearrangement joins TRBV27 to TRBJ2-7; 7 bases agree with TRBD1. The CDR3 runs to 16 residues. J gave up 2 bases and V 3 bases, and 10 bases lay outside the gene matches. CDR1 is MNHEY, CDR2 SMNVEV, per germline (reference sequence). The CDR3 spells CASSFSNGQVTYEQYF. The CDR3 DNA sequence: TGTGCCAGCAGTTTCTCAAATGGACAGGTGACCTACGAGCAGTACTTC.

This clonotype occurred many times. The rearrangement links TRBV6-1 to TRBJ2-1; TRBD2 agrees at 8 bases. The germline CDR1 and CDR2 sequences are MNHNS and SASEGT. CDR3 length: 13 amino acids. Trimming cost V 6 bases and J 4 bases; bases outside gene matches: 2. CDR3 residues: CASRASGYNEQFF. The CDR3, as DNA: TGTGCCAGCAGGGCTAGCGGGTACAATGAGCAGTTCTTC.

This sequence joins TRBV6-6 and TRBJ1-5; a weak D match, TRBD1 (6 bases). V dropped 2 bases and J dropped 2 bases, with 10 bases sitting between them. This CDR3 is 15 amino acids long. CDR1 MNHNY and CDR2 SVGAGI come from the germline V gene (reference sequence). CDR3 loop: CASSYVGAGNQPQHF. CDR3 sequence (DNA): TGTGCCAGCAGTTACGTGGGGGCTGGCAATCAGCCCCAGCATTTT.

The chain carries TRBV12-3 or TRBV12-4 and TRBJ2-7; 7 bases agree with TRBD1. The CDR3 consists of 14 residues. Trimming cost V 3 bases and J 6 bases; bases outside gene matches: 8. For the CDR3, the DNA is TGTGCCAGCAGTTTTACAGACAGGGTAGGCGAGCAGTACTTC. Translated: CASSFTDRVGEQYF.

There are many counts of this clonotype. The rearrangement joins TRBV12-3 or TRBV12-4 to TRBJ2-1, with D uncertain. The germline V and J ends were trimmed by 3 bases and 5 bases, with 11 bases remaining between them. This CDR3 is 14 amino acids long. The CDR3 region has the DNA TGTGCCAGCAGTTTCCCGGGTGAGGACAATGAGCAGTTCTTC. Protein product: CASSFPGEDNEQFF.

The table lists this clonotype with many counts. The chain employs TRBV13 and TRBJ2-5; D not certain. The ends were cut back, 3 bases at V and 3 bases at J, with 5 bases in the middle. CDR3 length: 12 residues. Germline CDR1 PRHDT, CDR2 FYEKMQ (reference sequence). This CDR3 is CASSFAKETQYF. CDR3 DNA sequence: TGTGCCAGCAGCTTTGCCAAAGAGACCCAGTACTTC.

In its sample, this clonotype was seen a few times. The chain combines TRBV28 with TRBJ1-1; D gene unclear. With 2 bases removed from V and 1 base from J, the gap between germline ends came to 8 bases. Germline lookup yields CDR1 MDHEN and CDR2 SYDVKM. This CDR3 spans 14 amino acids. The CDR3 protein is CASSLELSNTEAFF. CDR3 coding DNA: TGTGCCAGCAGTTTAGAACTGTCGAACACTGAAGCTTTCTTT. The full variable domain, completed using reference TRBV28 and TRBJ1-1, is DVKVTQSSRYLVKRTGEKVFLECVQDMDHENMFWYRQDPGLGLRLIYFSYDVKMKEKGDIPEGYSVSREKKERFSLILESASTNQTSMYLCASSLELSNTEAFFGQGTRLTVV.

This clonotype was seen many times. This chain uses TRBV20-1 with TRBJ1-1, with 7 positions matching TRBD1. The CDR3 totals 13 residues. The V gene's germline CDR1 is DFQATT and CDR2 SNEGSKA (reference sequence). J lost 4 bases, V lost 5 bases, and 7 bases had no gene match. For the CDR3, the DNA is TGCAGTGCTTTGAGGGGGCTGGGCACTGAAGCTTTCTTT. It is translated as CSALRGLGTEAFF.

This clonotype has ten or more counts. The chain couples TRBV24-1 to TRBJ2-2; TRBD2 aligns across 7 bases. The CDR3 length is 16 residues. Germline trimming cut 3 bases from V and 5 bases from J; bases unmatched to any gene: 8. The germline gives CDR1 KGHDR, CDR2 SFDVKD. The CDR3 region has the DNA TGTGCCACCAGTGATCCGGGACTATCGTCGACCGGGGAGCTGTTTTTT. It encodes CATSDPGLSSTGELFF.

This chain connects TRBV7-8 to TRBJ2-1; D call uncertain. This CDR3 spans 13 amino acids. Germline assignment: CDR1 SGHVS and CDR2 FQNEAQ. V lost 5 bases to trimming and J lost 5 bases, with 10 bases between them. CDR3 coding DNA: TGTGCCAGCAGCCCTCAAAGGGACAATGAGCAGTTCTTC. This sequence encodes CASSPQRDNEQFF.

This clonotype was counted only a few times. This chain joins TRBV14 and TRBJ2-7, with TRBD1 identical over 10 bases. V gave up 2 bases and J gave up 2 bases; unmatched junction bases: 3. The CDR3 is made up of 15 amino acids. The germline gives CDR1 SGHDN, CDR2 FVKESK. CDR3 in DNA: TGTGCCAGCAGCCAAAAGGACAGGGGGGCCTACGAGCAGTACTTC. It is translated as CASSQKDRGAYEQYF.

This clonotype was found many times. The chain uses TRBV29-1 and TRBJ2-1; 7 bases agree with TRBD1. Germline lookup yields CDR1 SQVTM and CDR2 ANQGSEA. The CDR3 extends over 14 amino acids. After removal of 1 base from V and 6 bases from J, the junction contained 6 bases not matched to a gene. The DNA of the CDR3 is TGCAGCGTTGAAGTGGGTACAGGGGTCAATGAGCAGTTCTTC. Translated, it gives CSVEVGTGVNEQFF.

This clonotype has a count of ten or more. This sequence joins TRBV18 and TRBJ2-3; D gene uncertain. Germline values: CDR1 KGHSH, CDR2 LQKENI. V was shortened by 4 bases and J by 2 bases, with 7 bases between the two germline ends. This CDR3 has 13 amino acids. CDR3 DNA: TGTGCCAGCTCACTTCAACCCACAGATACGCAGTATTTT. This codes for CASSLQPTDTQYF.

The table lists this clonotype with many counts. The genes are TRBV7-8 and TRBJ1-1, with D hard to call. Trimming cost V 1 base and J 3 bases, with 18 bases left between them. Germline V gene data show CDR1 as SGHVS and CDR2 as FQNEAQ. The CDR3 has 17 residues. CDR3 in DNA: TGTGCCAGCAGCTTAGTGGGGATCTTGGGTGAGGACACTGAAGCTTTCTTT. It codes for CASSLVGILGEDTEAFF.

V gene TRBV11-2 combines with J gene TRBJ2-1; 10 bases are shared with TRBD2. This CDR3 contains 15 residues. CDR1 and CDR2 (germline): SGHAT, FQNNGV. V dropped 2 bases and J dropped 4; count of bases not matched to a gene: 2. Here the CDR3 DNA reads TGTGCCAGCAGCTTAAAGCGGGAGGGGTACAATGAGCAGTTCTTC. This codes for CASSLKREGYNEQFF.